This T cell receptor (beta chain) is drawn from a study of shared clonotypes between healthy human individuals. The wider study: A donor's plate count was three for CD4 naive and three for CD4 memory; CD8 naive had two and CD8 memory one.

Naive CD8 cells lacked CD45RO, underwent positive selection for CCR7 and left out terminally differentiated effector memory CD45RA+ cells. The donors were adults (healthy and HIV-negative) with no recent acute infections or vaccinations. Notes on this clone: Its antigen is not known.

Study-wide results and limits: Clonotype sharing among the donors was expected to vary with sequencing depth.

This CDR3 has 15 residues. Germline values: CDR1 LNHDA, CDR2 SQIVND (reference sequence). The V end lost 3 bases, the J end lost 3 bases, and 14 bases lay between the germline ends. Using immunoSEQ multiplex PCR, the repertoire was profiled, and TCRdb retains in-frame clones only, with some absent. The sample lists about 700,000 clones, about 90% occurring once. Sequences were obtained from naive CD8+ T cells sorted from blood. The V gene is TRBV19, the J gene TRBJ1-2, with unresolved D. This sequence originates from a young man in good health. The CDR3 sequence: CASSIASTVHYGYTF. CDR3 nucleotides: TGTGCCAGTAGTATCGCCTCGACTGTCCACTATGGCTACACCTTC.